The 9 T cell receptor beta chains below all came from one sample that was sequenced in a study of tumor-infiltrating lymphocytes in localized non-small cell lung cancer. Generated by immunoSEQ multiplex PCR, the TCRdb table keeps only in-frame clones and is missing some. The sample shows more than 7,500 clones, 82% of them seen only once. The sequencing input was uninvolved lung tissue not adjacent to the tumor. The receptors stem from a human donor with non-small cell lung cancer.

This clone was counted a single time. The chain uses TRBV27 and TRBJ2-7; 9 nucleotides match TRBD1. V lost 4 bases, J lost 4 bases, and 8 bases stayed unmatched. Germline CDR1 and CDR2: MNHEY and SMNVEV (reference sequence). This CDR3 contains 15 residues. The CDR3: CASSSPSTGGYEQYF. CDR3 DNA sequence: TGTGCCAGCAGTTCCCCATCGACAGGGGGTTACGAGCAGTACTTC.

This chain links TRBV7-8 with TRBJ1-3; TRBD1 agrees at 11 bases. The J segment lost 4 bases and the V segment lost 5 bases, leaving 7 bases of the junction unmatched. CDR3 length: 16 amino acids. The germline gives CDR1 SGHVS, CDR2 FQNEAQ. The CDR3 protein is CASSGRTGGAGNTIYF. As DNA, the CDR3 is TGTGCCAGCAGCGGACGGACAGGGGGCGCGGGAAACACCATATATTTT.

The V gene is TRBV27, the J gene TRBJ2-3, with D unclear. The CDR3 is 16 amino acids. The V gene's germline CDR1 is MNHEY and CDR2 SMNVEV (reference sequence). V was pared by 0 bases and J by 1 base, with 11 bases between. For the CDR3, the DNA is TGTGCCAGCAGTTTATCGAACGCAGCCCGCACAGATACGCAGTATTTT. It translates to CASSLSNAARTDTQYF.

The genes are TRBV28 and TRBJ1-5; D possibly corresponds to TRBD1 (6 bases). The germline V gene has CDR1 MDHEN and CDR2 SYDVKM. Deletions cut 5 bases from V and 6 bases from J, with 14 bases between. This CDR3 has 14 amino acids. The CDR3 region is CASSLRQVAQPQHF. The CDR3 DNA reads as TGTGCCAGCAGTCTCAGACAGGTCGCTCAGCCCCAGCATTTT.

The sample holds a few counts of this clone. This chain links TRBV6-5 with TRBJ2-7; D is unclear. The CDR3 consists of 15 residues. The ends were cut back, 0 bases at V and 2 bases at J, with 11 bases in the middle. The germline gives CDR1 MNHEY, CDR2 SVGAGI. CDR3 nucleotides: TGTGCCAGCAGTTACTCGATCGCAGAACCCTACGAGCAGTACTTC. Its translation: CASSYSIAEPYEQYF.

The chain employs TRBV6-6 and TRBJ1-1; 8 bases match TRBD1. The V gene's germline CDR1 is MNHNY and CDR2 SVGAGI (reference sequence). V gave up 4 bases and J gave up 4 bases; unmatched junction bases: 5. The CDR3 is 14 amino acids. CDR3 coding DNA: TGTGCCAGCAGTTCAAGGACAGGGCGCACTGAAGCTTTCTTT. It is translated as CASSSRTGRTEAFF.

The chain has TRBV20-1 and TRBJ2-7; D is unclear. Germline-derived CDR1 and CDR2 are DFQATT and SNEGSKA (reference sequence). CDR3 length: 11 residues. V shed 3 bases and J shed 6 bases, with 9 bases lying between them. DNA of the CDR3: TGCAGTGCTAGCATCGAAGTCGAGCAGTACTTC. It encodes CSASIEVEQYF.

The genes are TRBV10-3 and TRBJ2-7, with TRBD1 matching 11 bases. V was clipped by 0 bases and J by 3 bases; unmatched bases: 13. This CDR3 is 19 amino acids long. The V gene's germline CDR1 is ENHRY and CDR2 SYGVKD. The CDR3 nucleotides are TGTGCCATCAGTGAGTCGACTCCTGGTGGGACAGGGGGTGGCTACGAGCAGTACTTC. It is translated as CAISESTPGGTGGGYEQYF.

This clone was detected only a few times. V gene TRBV10-3 combines with J gene TRBJ1-2, with 10 bases that match TRBD1. This CDR3 region has 15 residues. Losses at the gene ends were 4 bases for V and 5 bases for J; bases not matched to a gene: 7. In germline, CDR1 is ENHRY, CDR2 SYGVKD. The CDR3 region has the DNA TGTGCCATCAGTGGTGGACAGGGGGTAGAGTATGGCTACACCTTC. The encoded protein is CAISGGQGVEYGYTF.